Listed here are 21 T cell receptor beta chains from one sample, sequenced in a study of Ad26.COV2.S vaccination and SARS-CoV-2 variants. Described treatment: around 19 received Ad26.COV2.S at low or high dose, single or two shots; 5 received placebo; per-sample allocation not given. Each sample was drawn 63 days after the first injection (of vaccine or placebo). Generated by immunoSEQ multiplex PCR, the TCRdb table keeps only in-frame clones and is missing some. The table includes approximately 400,000 clones, about 88% detected once. Sequencing used peripheral blood, obtained in a trial of Ad26.COV2.S vaccine versus placebo. The receptors were sampled from a person between 18 and 65 years old who received the Ad26.COV2.S COVID-19 vaccine or a placebo.

The sample holds a few counts of this clone. The chain combines TRBV6-2 or TRBV6-3 with TRBJ1-1; D is possibly TRBD1 (6 bases). CDR1 and CDR2 from the germline V gene are MNHEY and SVGEGT. Deletions cut 4 bases from V and 0 bases from J, with 12 bases between. The CDR3 is 15 residues long. The CDR3 loop reads CASSSAAGVNTEAFF. For the CDR3, the DNA is TGTGCCAGCAGTTCGGCGGCAGGGGTGAACACTGAAGCTTTCTTT.

V gene TRBV7-8 combines with J gene TRBJ1-5; perhaps TRBD1 as D (6 bases). Germline loops: CDR1 SGHVS, CDR2 FQNEAQ. The CDR3 covers 16 residues. The V end lost 4 bases, the J end lost 2 bases, and 15 bases lay between the germline ends. CDR3 nucleotides: TGTGCCAGCAGCTCAGGACAGAGGGTAGGCAATCAGCCCCAGCATTTT. This sequence encodes CASSSGQRVGNQPQHF.

The chain carries TRBV5-1 and TRBJ1-5; D is perhaps TRBD1 (6 bases). CDR3 length: 16 amino acids. Looked up from germline, CDR1 is SGHRS and CDR2 is YFSETQ. The V and J ends lost 0 bases and 1 base respectively, with 11 bases between them. CDR3 in DNA: TGCGCCAGCAGCTTGGCACCCACAGGGAGCAATCAGCCCCAGCATTTT. Protein product: CASSLAPTGSNQPQHF.

A word on this clone: The junction does not match germline at one end; this may be a read error. The V gene is TRBV10-3, the J gene TRBJ2-6; no definite D call. Looked up from germline, CDR1 is ENHRY and CDR2 is SYGVKD. CDR3 length: 17 amino acids. The chain's CDR3 is CAITESPTYTGANVLTF. The CDR3 nucleotides read TGTGCCATCACTGAGAGCCCGACATACACTGGGGCCAACGTCCTGACTTTC.

The rearrangement uses TRBV18 and TRBJ2-7; no clear D. The CDR3 totals 17 residues. The V gene's germline CDR1 is KGHSH and CDR2 LQKENI. Trimming left V 4 bases short and J 0 bases short, with 19 bases between. Written as DNA, the CDR3 is TGTGCCAGCTCACGTGGACGCAACTCGTGGGGCTCCTACGAGCAGTACTTC. It codes for CASSRGRNSWGSYEQYF.

The rearrangement joins TRBV7-2 to TRBJ1-2, with unresolved D. The CDR3 spans 14 residues. V lost 5 bases and J 2 bases, leaving 12 bases between the germline ends. The germline gives CDR1 SGHTA, CDR2 FQGNSA. The CDR3 region has the DNA TGTGCCAGCAGCCCCCGTCGGGGAAACTATGGCTACACCTTC. Translated, it gives CASSPRRGNYGYTF.

This rearrangement joins TRBV5-1 to TRBJ2-7; D unresolved. V lost 5 bases and J 0 bases, leaving 9 bases between the germline ends. CDR3 length equals 13 residues. Germline V gene lookup returns CDR1 SGHRS and CDR2 YFSETQ. CDR3 region: CASRRDASYEQYF. For the CDR3, the DNA is TGCGCCAGCAGACGAGACGCCTCCTACGAGCAGTACTTC.

J is TRBJ2-3 and V is TRBV6-1; 8 nucleotides match TRBD1. Germline assignment: CDR1 MNHNS and CDR2 SASEGT. After removal of 0 bases from V and 5 bases from J, the junction contained 10 bases not matched to a gene. CDR3 length equals 17 residues. Written as DNA, the CDR3 is TGTGCCAGCAGTGAAGCAGGACAGGGAATAAGTCTAGATACGCAGTATTTT. Residues: CASSEAGQGISLDTQYF.

This rearrangement joins TRBV5-1 to TRBJ2-1, with 13 bases identical to TRBD2. J lost 2 bases, V lost 4 bases, and 3 bases had no gene match. The CDR3 extends over 16 amino acids. The germline CDR1 and CDR2 sequences are SGHRS and YFSETQ. CDR3 in amino acids: CASSTGLAGAYNEQFF. In DNA form, the CDR3 reads TGCGCCAGCAGCACCGGACTAGCGGGAGCCTACAATGAGCAGTTCTTC. The entire variable domain, with the rest obtained from reference TRBV5-1 and TRBJ2-1, is as follows: KAGVTQTPRYLIKTRGQQVTLSCSPISGHRSVSWYQQTPGQGLQFLFEYFSETQRNKGNFPGRFSGRQFSNSRSEMNVSTLELGDSALYLCASSTGLAGAYNEQFFGPGTRLTVL.

V and J are TRBV29-1 and TRBJ2-3; tentative D call: TRBD2 (5 bases). The CDR3 spans 13 residues. Trimming cost V 7 bases and J 1 base, with 12 bases left between them. Germline CDR1 reads SQVTM; CDR2 reads ANQGSEA. Written as DNA, the CDR3 is TGCAGCGCCCCACGGGGTGGCACAGATACGCAGTATTTT. Translating gives CSAPRGGTDTQYF.

This sequence joins TRBV6-6 and TRBJ2-5; the match to TRBD2 covers 12 bases. The germline CDR1 and CDR2 sequences are MNHNY and SVGAGI (reference sequence). This CDR3 is 15 amino acids long. J lost 5 bases, V lost 6 bases, and 7 bases had no gene match. CDR3 loop: CASRAGLAGSETQYF. CDR3 bases: TGTGCCAGCAGGGCGGGACTAGCGGGCTCGGAGACCCAGTACTTC.

The chain uses TRBV7-2 and TRBJ2-5; 12 nucleotides align to TRBD2. The CDR3 contains 16 residues. Germline trimming cut 2 bases from V and 4 bases from J; bases unmatched to any gene: 5. Looked up from germline, CDR1 is SGHTA and CDR2 is FQGNSA. CDR3 protein: CASSLSLAGGRETQYF. CDR3 nucleotides: TGTGCCAGCAGCTTATCACTAGCGGGGGGAAGAGAGACCCAGTACTTC.

This chain links TRBV27 with TRBJ1-6; D may be TRBD1 (5 bases). The CDR3 contains 15 residues. Germline CDR1 is MNHEY and CDR2 is SMNVEV (reference sequence). V was trimmed by 4 bases and J by 6 bases, leaving 13 bases between them. Written as DNA, the CDR3 is TGTGCCAGCAGTTACGGTGTCGGGGGTAATTCACCCCTCCACTTT. Translated: CASSYGVGGNSPLHF.

This clone has more than one count but fewer than ten. An end of the junction differs from the germline gene, which may be a read error. V is TRBV7-9 and J is TRBJ1-2; possible D gene TRBD1, 5 bases. The CDR3 loop spans 15 amino acids. The germline gives CDR1 SEHNR, CDR2 FQNEAQ (reference sequence). DNA for the CDR3: TGTGCCAGCAGCCTAGCCGGGACCGGCTCTTCTGGCTACACCTTC. Translated: CASSLAGTGSSGYTF.

V usage is TRBV7-2 and J usage is TRBJ2-2, with D possibly TRBD2 on 6 matching bases. The germline V and J ends were trimmed by 5 bases and 7 bases, with 20 bases remaining between them. Germline lookup yields CDR1 SGHTA and CDR2 FQGNSA. This CDR3 is built from 16 residues. The chain's CDR3 is CASSPRLTRGVGELFF. CDR3 DNA: TGTGCCAGCAGCCCCAGACTAACGCGGGGAGTCGGGGAGCTGTTTTTT.

This clone was seen ten or more times. The chain couples TRBV19 to TRBJ1-5; no definite D call. Germline loops: CDR1 LNHDA, CDR2 SQIVND (reference sequence). CDR3 length: 17 amino acids. Trimming left V 4 bases short and J 2 bases short, with 18 bases between. The CDR3 DNA reads TGTGCCAGTAGTAAGGGTGGAATTGTCTTTCGCAATCAGCCCCAGCATTTT. As protein: CASSKGGIVFRNQPQHF.

The V call is TRBV11-3, the J call TRBJ1-1; 7 bases agree with TRBD1. Unmatched junction bases numbered 2, after V lost 5 bases and J lost 2 bases. Looked up from germline, CDR1 is SGHNT and CDR2 is YENEEA. The CDR3 is 13 amino acids. The CDR3 spells CASSDRVNTEAFF. The DNA of the CDR3 is TGTGCCAGCAGCGACAGGGTTAACACTGAAGCTTTCTTT.

This clone was seen only a few times. This sample also contains other DNA sequences that code for the same CDR3. The rearrangement uses TRBV9 and TRBJ1-5; D gene unclear. Germline CDR1 and CDR2: SGDLS and YYNGEE. V lost 0 bases and J lost 4, with 5 bases in between. The length of the CDR3 is 13 residues. CDR3 amino acids: CASSVGDNQPQHF. The DNA of the CDR3 is TGTGCCAGCAGCGTAGGGGATAATCAGCCCCAGCATTTT.

The J gene is TRBJ1-2, the V gene TRBV6-5; TRBD1 might be the D (5 bases). The germline CDR1 and CDR2 sequences are MNHEY and SVGAGI. V shed 4 bases and J shed 8 bases, with 17 bases lying between them. CDR3 length: 14 amino acids. The CDR3 nucleotides read TGTGCCAGCAGTTTGCTTTGGGGGTCGCAGGGCTACACCTTC. Residues: CASSLLWGSQGYTF.

The rearrangement joins TRBV28 to TRBJ1-4, with TRBD1 as a possible D gene (5 bases). Germline CDR1 and CDR2: MDHEN and SYDVKM. The V and J ends lost 2 bases and 3 bases respectively, with 10 bases between them. The CDR3 length is 15 residues. The CDR3 loop reads CASSLAGGANEKLFF. The CDR3 DNA is TGTGCCAGCAGTTTAGCGGGGGGGGCTAATGAAAAACTGTTTTTT.

The chain combines TRBV29-1 with TRBJ1-1; D is ambiguous. CDR1 and CDR2 (germline): SQVTM, ANQGSEA. Trimming removed 1 base at V and 4 bases at J, with 7 bases between. This CDR3 has 12 residues. CDR3 nucleotide sequence: TGCAGCGTTGAAGGTACGACCACTGAAGCTTTCTTT. Encoded protein: CSVEGTTTEAFF. The complete variable domain, with remaining parts taken from reference TRBV29-1 and TRBJ1-1, reads SAVISQKPSRDICQRGTSLTIQCQVDSQVTMMFWYRQQPGQSLTLIATANQGSEATYESGFVIDKFPISRPNLTFSTLTVSNMSPEDSSIYLCSVEGTTTEAFFGQGTRLTVV.